The 30 T cell receptor beta chains below all came from one sample that was sequenced in a study of tumor-infiltrating lymphocytes in localized non-small cell lung cancer. Method: immunoSEQ multiplex PCR; TCRdb's copy keeps in-frame clones and lacks some. Here the sample spans thousands of clones, 65% to 70% being singletons. The sample was uninvolved lung tissue not adjacent to the tumor. All receptors derive from a human donor with non-small cell lung cancer.

A single count supports this clone. The gene calls are TRBV4-2 and TRBJ1-5; 9 positions match TRBD1. J gave up 11 bases and V 1 base, and 6 bases lay outside the gene matches. The CDR3 sequence is 14 residues long. The V gene's germline CDR1 is LGHNA and CDR2 YNFKEQ. The chain's CDR3 is CASSQGLGQGAQHF. CDR3 sequence (DNA): TGTGCCAGCAGCCAAGGCCTGGGACAGGGTGCCCAGCATTTT.

The chain carries TRBV4-3 and TRBJ1-4; TRBD1 agrees at 8 bases. This CDR3 contains 16 residues. The V segment lost 1 base and the J segment 7 bases; nucleotides outside the gene matches: 8. CDR1 and CDR2 from the germline V gene are LGHNA and YSLEER. The CDR3: CASSQAPRDRSEKLFF. CDR3 nucleotide sequence: TGCGCCAGCAGCCAAGCCCCCCGGGACAGGAGTGAAAAACTGTTTTTT.

This clone has just a few counts. This chain connects TRBV28 to TRBJ2-7; D remains ambiguous. The CDR3 is made up of 11 amino acids. Germline V gives CDR1 MDHEN, CDR2 SYDVKM. Trimming removed 10 bases at V and 7 bases at J, with 14 bases between. The CDR3: CATKRIGEQYF. CDR3 nucleotide sequence: TGTGCCACCAAGAGGATAGGTGAGCAGTACTTC. The full variable domain, its missing parts supplied by reference TRBV28 and TRBJ2-7, is DVKVTQSSRYLVKRTGEKVFLECVQDMDHENMFWYRQDPGLGLRLIYFSYDVKMKEKGDIPEGYSVSREKKERFSLILESASTNQTSMYLCATKRIGEQYFGPGTRLTVT.

The CDR3 region has the DNA TGTGCCAGCAAGGGACAGGGAAGCACTGAAGCTTTCTTT. Translation gives CASKGQGSTEAFF. The V and J genes are TRBV7-2 and TRBJ1-1, with 9 bases matching TRBD1. The CDR3 is made up of 13 amino acids. After removal of 7 bases from V and 4 bases from J, the junction contained 4 bases not matched to a gene. Germline V gives CDR1 SGHTA, CDR2 FQGNSA.

The rearrangement joins TRBV11-2 to TRBJ1-1; 7 bases are shared with TRBD1. CDR1 and CDR2 from the germline V gene are SGHAT and FQNNGV. V dropped 5 bases and J dropped 6; count of bases not matched to a gene: 3. This CDR3 is built from 12 residues. The CDR3 DNA is TGTGCCAGCAGCCTGGACAGGTCTGAAGCTTTCTTT. Translation: CASSLDRSEAFF.

J is TRBJ1-1 and V is TRBV7-9; no definite D call. Trimming shortened V by 1 base and J by 10 bases, and 19 bases separated the two germline ends. CDR3 length equals 15 residues. CDR1 SEHNR and CDR2 FQNEAQ come from the germline V gene (reference sequence). Written as DNA, the CDR3 is TGTGCCAGCAGCTTAGGTCCCAGCACCCGGGGAGCAGCTTTCTTT. The encoded protein is CASSLGPSTRGAAFF.

This sequence joins TRBV25-1 and TRBJ2-5; 7 bases are a match to TRBD1. The CDR3 sequence is 15 residues long. V shed 3 bases and J 5 bases; nucleotides not matched to a gene: 9. CDR1 MGHDK and CDR2 SYGVNS come from the germline V gene. CDR3 bases: TGTGCCAGCAGTGACTATCGACAGGGTTGGGAGACCCAGTACTTC. Its protein product is CASSDYRQGWETQYF.

Concerning this clone itself: A read error may account for a junction end that differs from germline. The V and J genes are TRBV5-1 and TRBJ2-7; a possible D gene is TRBD2 (6 bases). Germline-derived CDR1 and CDR2 are SGHRS and YFSETQ. This CDR3 has 14 residues. CDR3 in DNA: TGTGCCAGCAGCTTGGGGGGAGGTGGGAGCGAGCAGTACTTC. Translation gives CASSLGGGGSEQYF.

V and J are TRBV19 and TRBJ2-2; no firm D call. Trimming left V 0 bases short and J 3 bases short, with 11 bases between. The CDR3 totals 16 residues. Germline V gene sequence: CDR1 LNHDA, CDR2 SQIVND (reference sequence). CDR3 sequence: CASSIEWQTHTGELFF. The CDR3, as DNA: TGTGCCAGTAGTATAGAGTGGCAGACGCACACCGGGGAGCTGTTTTTT.

Note on this clone: This sample also contains other DNA sequences that code for the same CDR3. V usage is TRBV10-3 and J usage is TRBJ1-5; D gene unclear. Germline CDR1 ENHRY, CDR2 SYGVKD. The CDR3 consists of 12 residues. Trimming stripped 3 bases from V and 4 bases from J, with 4 bases between. The CDR3 region has the DNA TGTGCCATCAGTGACAGTAATCAGCCCCAGCATTTT. Translated: CAISDSNQPQHF.

The gene calls are TRBV9 and TRBJ1-1; perhaps TRBD1 as D (5 bases). Germline V CDR1 and CDR2: SGDLS, YYNGEE. V gave up 4 bases and J gave up 0 bases, with 16 bases separating them. This CDR3 has 16 amino acids. CDR3 nucleotide sequence: TGTGCCAGCAGCTCACAGGCTCCCCTTATGAACACTGAAGCTTTCTTT. This encodes CASSSQAPLMNTEAFF.

CDR3 sequence: CASSQAEAFSSYEQYF. DNA of the CDR3: TGCGCCAGCAGCCAAGCGGAGGCCTTTTCCTCCTACGAGCAGTACTTC. The gene calls are TRBV4-1 and TRBJ2-7; a weak D match, TRBD2 (5 bases). Trimming took 1 base from V and 0 from J, leaving 13 bases between them. CDR3 length equals 16 residues. CDR1 and CDR2 from the germline V gene are MGHRA and YSYEKL.

The J gene is TRBJ2-7, the V gene TRBV7-8; D uncertain. Germline CDR1 and CDR2: SGHVS and FQNEAQ. The CDR3 length is 15 residues. With 5 bases removed from V and 0 bases from J, the gap between germline ends came to 14 bases. CDR3 DNA sequence: TGTGCCAGCAGCCAGAATTTGGACCTCTCCTACGAGCAGTACTTC. This encodes CASSQNLDLSYEQYF. Together with reference TRBV7-8 and TRBJ2-7, the CDR3 gives the full variable domain: GAGVSQSPRYKVAKRGQDVALRCDPISGHVSLFWYQQALGQGPEFLTYFQNEAQLDKSGLPSDRFFAERPEGSVSTLKIQRTQQEDSAVYLCASSQNLDLSYEQYFGPGTRLTVT.

This clone was counted only a few times. This sequence joins TRBV14 and TRBJ2-1; 7 nucleotides line up with TRBD1. The germline CDR1 and CDR2 sequences are SGHDN and FVKESK. The trim removed 3 bases at V and 2 bases at J, leaving 4 bases unmatched. This CDR3 has 15 residues. The CDR3: CASSHTDRAYNEQFF. DNA for the CDR3: TGTGCCAGCAGCCACACTGACAGGGCCTACAATGAGCAGTTCTTC.

The V and J genes are TRBV5-4 and TRBJ1-5; maybe TRBD1 (5 bases). From germline, CDR1 is SGHNT and CDR2 YYREEE (reference sequence). The V and J ends lost 4 bases and 7 bases respectively, with 18 bases between them. The CDR3 sequence is 15 residues long. The CDR3: CASSAGGGGGQPQHF. CDR3 sequence (DNA): TGTGCCAGCAGCGCCGGAGGCGGGGGAGGGCAGCCCCAGCATTTT.

The chain has TRBV11-2 and TRBJ2-1; 8 bases are shared with TRBD2. J lost 2 bases, V lost 1 base, and 4 bases had no gene match. This CDR3 has 16 amino acids. From germline, CDR1 is SGHAT and CDR2 FQNNGV. The CDR3 sequence is CASSLAGGLPYNEQFF. CDR3 nucleotides: TGTGCCAGCAGCTTAGCGGGAGGGCTCCCCTACAATGAGCAGTTCTTC.

This clone has just one count. The rearrangement links TRBV28 to TRBJ1-5; D may be TRBD1 (5 bases). This CDR3 spans 12 amino acids. Germline CDR1 is MDHEN and CDR2 is SYDVKM. V gave up 5 bases and J gave up 6 bases, with 8 bases separating them. The CDR3 here is CASSPDSQPQHF. Written as DNA, the CDR3 is TGTGCCAGCAGTCCCGACAGTCAGCCCCAGCATTTT.

This clone has a single count. The genes are TRBV14 and TRBJ2-7; D might be TRBD1 or TRBD2, each matching 6 bases. Germline values: CDR1 SGHDN, CDR2 FVKESK. V was shortened by 4 bases and J by 3 bases, with 13 bases between the two germline ends. This CDR3 is 14 amino acids long. For the CDR3, the DNA is TGTGCCAGCAGCCCGGCCGGGGGCGGCTACGAGCAGTACTTC. It encodes CASSPAGGGYEQYF. The whole variable domain, remainder taken from reference TRBV14 and TRBJ2-7, is EAGVTQFPSHSVIEKGQTVTLRCDPISGHDNLYWYRRVMGKEIKFLLHFVKESKQDESGMPNNRFLAERTGGTYSTLKVQPAELEDSGVYFCASSPAGGGYEQYFGPGTRLTVT.

This clone is deemed medium-sized (0.01 to 0.1%). The rearrangement joins TRBV10-3 to TRBJ2-7; D remains unclear. V lost 8 bases to trimming and J lost 4 bases, with 9 bases between them. Germline V gene sequence: CDR1 ENHRY, CDR2 SYGVKD. This CDR3 has 11 residues. CDR3 protein: CAILGRYEQYF. CDR3 sequence (DNA): TGTGCCATCCTAGGGCGATACGAGCAGTACTTC.

The chain is built from TRBV14 and TRBJ1-2; D is uncertain. Per germline, CDR1 SGHDN and CDR2 FVKESK. This CDR3 contains 12 residues. The V end lost 1 base, the J end lost 8 bases, and 8 bases lay between the germline ends. The CDR3 here is CASSQGQWGYTF. CDR3 coding DNA: TGTGCCAGCAGCCAAGGACAATGGGGCTACACCTTC.

The chain carries TRBV28 and TRBJ1-1, with TRBD1 matching 8 bases. The J segment lost 5 bases and the V segment lost 3 bases, leaving 8 bases of the junction unmatched. The CDR3 is made up of 15 amino acids. The germline V gene encodes CDR1 MDHEN and CDR2 SYDVKM. As DNA, the CDR3 is TGTGCCAGCAGTTTGCACCAGGGGGCAGGAACTGAAGCTTTCTTT. Its translation: CASSLHQGAGTEAFF.

This chain joins TRBV5-1 and TRBJ1-2; maybe TRBD1 (5 bases). This CDR3 is 13 amino acids long. V lost 0 bases and J lost 8, with 11 bases in between. Germline CDR1 and CDR2: SGHRS and YFSETQ. CDR3 coding DNA: TGCGCCAGCAGCTTGGCGGGACGGGCGGGCTACACCTTC. Residues: CASSLAGRAGYTF.

The chain employs TRBV5-1 and TRBJ2-3, with 11 bases that match TRBD1. The germline V gene encodes CDR1 SGHRS and CDR2 YFSETQ. This CDR3 has 15 amino acids. J gave up 6 bases and V 1 base, and 4 bases lay outside the gene matches. The DNA for the CDR3 is TGCGCCAGCAGCTTGTCGGGGACAGGGGGGGATACGCAGTATTTT. Protein product: CASSLSGTGGDTQYF.

The V call is TRBV29-1, the J call TRBJ2-7, with 9 bases identical to TRBD2. Per the germline V gene, CDR1 is SQVTM and CDR2 is ANQGSEA. This CDR3 is 14 amino acids long. V was pared by 3 bases and J by 2 bases, with 5 bases of the junction left unmatched. As DNA, the CDR3 is TGCAGCGTTGAGACTAGCGGATACACCTACGAGCAGTACTTC. It translates to CSVETSGYTYEQYF.

The chain employs TRBV5-1 and TRBJ1-2; 8 positions match TRBD1. The germline CDR1 and CDR2 sequences are SGHRS and YFSETQ. V lost 3 bases, J lost 3 bases, and 4 bases stayed unmatched. This CDR3 contains 14 residues. This CDR3 reads CASSSDRADYGYTF. The CDR3 DNA reads TGCGCCAGCAGCTCGGACAGGGCGGACTATGGCTACACCTTC.

This chain links TRBV19 with TRBJ2-3; unclear D gene. CDR1 LNHDA and CDR2 SQIVND come from the germline V gene (reference sequence). The CDR3 spans 14 residues. Between the trimmed V and J ends, which lost 1 base and 0 bases, there was a span of 5 bases. The CDR3 loop reads CASSIGPSTDTQYF. The CDR3 DNA follows: TGTGCCAGTAGTATAGGTCCCAGCACAGATACGCAGTATTTT.

The CDR3 loop reads CASSRAGNEKLFF. The CDR3 DNA is TGTGCCAGCAGCCGCGCAGGGAACGAAAAACTGTTTTTT. The chain carries TRBV7-2 and TRBJ1-4; D may be TRBD1 (5 bases). The CDR3 is 13 residues long. Germline CDR1 and CDR2: SGHTA and FQGNSA. Trimming shortened V by 5 bases and J by 8 bases, and 12 bases separated the two germline ends.

J is TRBJ2-1 and V is TRBV9; D remains ambiguous. The CDR3 extends over 16 amino acids. V lost 3 bases, J lost 0 bases, and 13 bases lay in between. CDR1 and CDR2 from the germline V gene are SGDLS and YYNGEE. The CDR3 nucleotides read TGTGCCAGCAGCGGCCCCGACGCTGCCTCCTACAATGAGCAGTTCTTC. As protein: CASSGPDAASYNEQFF.

The V gene is TRBV30, the J gene TRBJ1-5; weak D call: TRBD1 (6 bases). Trimming pared 0 bases from V and 1 base from J, leaving 10 bases between. Germline loops: CDR1 GTSNPN, CDR2 SVGIG (reference sequence). The CDR3 consists of 15 residues. The CDR3 bases are TGTGCCTGGAGTGTACGAGGGACAAGCAATCAGCCCCAGCATTTT. It yields the protein CAWSVRGTSNQPQHF.

In this sample, this clone turned up a few times. The chain joins TRBV11-3 to TRBJ1-2, with a tentative D call TRBD1 (6 bases). Trimming cost V 5 bases and J 8 bases, with 21 bases left between them. The CDR3 runs 15 residues. CDR1 is SGHNT, CDR2 YENEEA, per germline. CDR3 nucleotide sequence: TGTGCCAGCAGCCCCGAACAGGGATCAATTGACGGCTACACCTTC. Protein: CASSPEQGSIDGYTF.